This TCR beta chain was profiled in a study of blood T cells in healthy people across ages. The CDR3 length is 13 residues. The V and J ends lost 7 bases and 4 bases respectively, with 10 bases between them. Germline values: CDR1 MDHEN, CDR2 SYDVKM. No fewer than 5.5 micrograms of total RNA were isolated from every sample. Remarks on this clonotype: Its antigen is unidentified.

Next came a second PCR, run for about 6 to 11 cycles, which used a sample-barcoded 5' primer along with a J-beta primer mix. MiXCR was run by TCRdb on the 5' RACE reads, yielding one entry per CDR3 protein. The sample lists 1 million or so distinct CDR3 sequences; 45% were seen once. Findings of the study overall: What prevented conclusive comparison of naive and antigen-experienced cells was that PBMCs were unsorted. Underestimates were what the diversity estimates from one million T cells were considered to be.

The source material was blood. This sequence originates from a woman in her sixties in good health. The chain carries TRBV28 and TRBJ2-2, with D perhaps TRBD1 or TRBD2 (5 bases each). CDR3 coding DNA: TGTGCCAGCATCCCGAGGGGCACCGGGGAGCTGTTTTTT. Encoded protein: CASIPRGTGELFF.